Below, 10 T cell receptor beta chains from the same sample are listed, as sequenced in a study of identical twins. TCRdb reprocessed the 5' RACE reads with MiXCR, giving one entry per CDR3 protein. Among roughly 350,000 distinct CDR3 sequences listed, approximately 10% were seen once. Source material: naive T cells sorted from blood. Receptor source: a woman aged 50 to 60 in good health.

The chain has TRBV6-1 and TRBJ2-7; possibly TRBD2 for D (5 bases). CDR3 length: 11 residues. With 6 bases removed from V and 3 bases from J, the gap between germline ends came to 6 bases. Germline CDR1 MNHNS, CDR2 SASEGT. CDR3 DNA: TGTGCCAGCAGCGGGATCTACGAGCAGTACTTC. Protein: CASSGIYEQYF.

The gene calls are TRBV5-1 and TRBJ2-3; the D gene is possibly TRBD1 (5 bases). Germline CDR1 and CDR2: SGHRS and YFSETQ. V was pared by 2 bases and J by 1 base, with 14 bases between. There are 16 residues in the CDR3. The CDR3 region is CASSFRPGKGTDTQYF. The DNA of the CDR3 is TGCGCCAGCAGCTTCCGACCAGGGAAGGGCACAGATACGCAGTATTTT.

This clonotype was counted at least ten times. V and J are TRBV12-3 or TRBV12-4 and TRBJ1-5; D gene unclear. The CDR3 covers 13 residues. With 1 base removed from V and 7 bases from J, the gap between germline ends came to 8 bases. The CDR3 sequence is CASSLGLQQPQHF. Here the CDR3 DNA reads TGTGCCAGCAGTTTAGGTCTACAGCAGCCCCAGCATTTT.

This clonotype was seen more than once but under ten times. The chain links TRBV29-1 to TRBJ2-7; D might be TRBD1 (5 bases). Germline CDR1 reads SQVTM; CDR2 reads ANQGSEA. This CDR3 is 12 amino acids long. With 5 bases removed from V and 6 bases from J, the gap between germline ends came to 14 bases. The CDR3: CSVFKGRTEQYF. The CDR3 nucleotides are TGCAGCGTTTTCAAGGGGCGTACCGAGCAGTACTTC.

This clonotype occurred many times. The V gene is TRBV12-3 or TRBV12-4, the J gene TRBJ2-7, with a possible D match to TRBD2 (7 bases). The CDR3 length is 14 residues. V lost 6 bases and J lost 7, with 19 bases in between. CDR3 sequence reads: CASSSRGGSGEQYF. The CDR3 DNA sequence: TGTGCCAGCAGCTCCCGCGGGGGCTCGGGGGAGCAGTACTTC.

This chain joins TRBV5-1 and TRBJ2-3; TRBD2 aligns across 8 bases. Germline CDR1 and CDR2: SGHRS and YFSETQ. V lost 4 bases, J lost 6 bases, and 13 bases stayed unmatched. The length of the CDR3 is 16 residues. The CDR3 is CASSPRTSRVGDTQYF. CDR3 nucleotide sequence: TGCGCCAGCAGCCCTAGGACTAGCCGGGTCGGGGATACGCAGTATTTT.

This chain's CDR3 is CASSDRGLSYEQYF. The CDR3 DNA reads TGTGCCAGTAGTGACAGGGGCTTGTCTTACGAGCAGTACTTC. J is TRBJ2-7 and V is TRBV5-6; 8 bases fit TRBD1. The CDR3 spans 14 residues. The ends lost 8 bases at V and 4 bases at J; junction bases unmatched: 11. CDR1 is SGHDT and CDR2 is YYEEEE in the germline V gene.

This clonotype was detected many times. The rearrangement links TRBV7-3 to TRBJ2-3, with D hard to call. V dropped 5 bases and J dropped 2 bases, with 11 bases sitting between them. Germline V gene lookup returns CDR1 SGHTA and CDR2 FQGTGA. This CDR3 has 14 residues. Written as DNA, the CDR3 is TGTGCCAGCAGCCAAAATGGGATCACAGATACGCAGTATTTT. This sequence encodes CASSQNGITDTQYF.

The genes are TRBV12-3 or TRBV12-4 and TRBJ2-7; 9 bases are shared with TRBD2. V shed 6 bases, J shed 2 bases, and the junction held 5 bases outside the gene matches. The CDR3 totals 14 residues. The CDR3 reads CASSVAGVTYEQYF. The CDR3 DNA follows: TGTGCCAGCAGCGTAGCGGGAGTTACCTACGAGCAGTACTTC.

V usage is TRBV11-2 and J usage is TRBJ2-5, with a possible D match to TRBD2 (6 bases). The CDR3 is 15 amino acids. The germline CDR1 and CDR2 sequences are SGHAT and FQNNGV. Trimming took off 5 bases at V and 1 base at J, with 14 bases between the two ends. CDR3 sequence: CASSRRGGSQETQYF. The CDR3 nucleotides are TGTGCCAGCAGCCGACGGGGAGGTAGCCAAGAGACCCAGTACTTC.